This TCR beta chain came from a study of PD-L1 blockade in urothelial cancer. In the study overall: Dosed intravenously at 1,200 mg every 3 weeks, atezolizumab was initiated by patients in the mid-2010s. Blood was subjected to analysis at 3 weeks (second dose) and 6 weeks following treatment start. Study conclusions and caveats: By 3 weeks, tumor-associated blood clones had expanded more in durable-benefit patients.

Metastatic or locally advanced urothelial carcinoma was present in the patients. Germline CDR1 reads SGDLS; CDR2 reads YYNGEE. The V and J ends lost 3 bases and 0 bases respectively, with 10 bases between them. This CDR3 region has 15 residues. Method: immunoSEQ multiplex PCR; TCRdb's copy keeps in-frame clones and lacks some. The data show tens of thousands of clones, 70% to 90% seen once. In the case of this clone: Its antigen is not known.

The sequences come from PBMCs, collected around atezolizumab (anti-PD-L1) treatment. The sequence derives from a man in his 60s with urothelial cancer. V usage is TRBV9 and J usage is TRBJ2-4, with D unresolved. In DNA, the CDR3 is TGTGCCAGCAGCGCTAGTGGCCTAGCCAAAAACATTCAGTACTTC. It codes for CASSASGLAKNIQYF.